This TCR beta chain was documented in a study of post-analysis software for immune sequencing data. Turning to this clonotype: Its antigen remains unidentified.

Germline V gene lookup returns CDR1 SGHVS and CDR2 FQNEAQ. V was pared by 1 base and J by 3 bases, with 9 bases between. This CDR3 contains 14 residues. General study results and limits: Five TRBV segments occurring more often in patients than controls included TRBV5-6, TRBV5-1 and TRBV20-1. Normalized Chao1 diversity was significantly lower in multiple sclerosis patients than in controls.

The authors incorporated unique molecular identifiers into the TCR beta cDNA libraries. MiXCR, run by TCRdb on the PCR reads, gives a single entry per CDR3 protein. Of about 770,000 distinct CDR3 sequences listed, under 60% are singletons. The TCR comes from a girl aged 5-17 years with multiple sclerosis. Sequencing input: blood. The chain links TRBV7-8 to TRBJ2-5, with a weak D call TRBD2 (5 bases). The CDR3 nucleotides are TGTGCCAGCAGCTTAGGAGCGGCAGAAGAGACCCAGTACTTC. It codes for CASSLGAAEETQYF.